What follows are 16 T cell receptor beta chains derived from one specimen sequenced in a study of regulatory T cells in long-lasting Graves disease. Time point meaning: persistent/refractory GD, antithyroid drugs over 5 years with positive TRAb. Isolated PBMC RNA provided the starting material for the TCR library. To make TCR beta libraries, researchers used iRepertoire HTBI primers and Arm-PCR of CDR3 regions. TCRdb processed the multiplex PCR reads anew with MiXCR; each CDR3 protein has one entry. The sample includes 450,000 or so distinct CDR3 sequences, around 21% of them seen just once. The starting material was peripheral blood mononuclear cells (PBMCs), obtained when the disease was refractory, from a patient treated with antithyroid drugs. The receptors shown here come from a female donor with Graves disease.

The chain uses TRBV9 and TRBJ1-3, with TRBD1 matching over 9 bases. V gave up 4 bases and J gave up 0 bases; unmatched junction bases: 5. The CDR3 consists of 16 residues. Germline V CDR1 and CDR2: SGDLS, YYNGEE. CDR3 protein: CASSFRDRDSGNTIYF. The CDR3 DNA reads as TGTGCCAGCAGCTTTCGGGACAGGGACTCTGGAAACACCATATATTTT.

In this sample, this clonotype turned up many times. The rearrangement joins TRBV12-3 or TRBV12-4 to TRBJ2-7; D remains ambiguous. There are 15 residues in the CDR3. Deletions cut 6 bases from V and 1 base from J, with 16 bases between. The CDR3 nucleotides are TGTGCCAGCAGCCCTGGTGGGTCGCTGTCCTACGAGCAGTACTTC. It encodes CASSPGGSLSYEQYF.

CDR3 nucleotide sequence: TGTGCCAGCAGCCCGACAGGGGGTTTCACTGAAGCTTTCTTT. Translated: CASSPTGGFTEAFF. The chain employs TRBV7-3 and TRBJ1-1; TRBD1 matches at 9 bases. Trimming took 5 bases from V and 4 from J; bases not matched to a gene: 5. CDR3 length equals 14 residues. Germline CDR1 and CDR2: SGHTA and FQGTGA.

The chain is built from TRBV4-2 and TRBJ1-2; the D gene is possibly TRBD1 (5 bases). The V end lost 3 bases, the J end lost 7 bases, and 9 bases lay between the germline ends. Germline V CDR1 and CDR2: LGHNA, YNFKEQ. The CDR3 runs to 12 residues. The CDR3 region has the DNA TGTGCCAGCAGCCAGGTTGGGGGTGGCTACACCTTC. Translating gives CASSQVGGGYTF.

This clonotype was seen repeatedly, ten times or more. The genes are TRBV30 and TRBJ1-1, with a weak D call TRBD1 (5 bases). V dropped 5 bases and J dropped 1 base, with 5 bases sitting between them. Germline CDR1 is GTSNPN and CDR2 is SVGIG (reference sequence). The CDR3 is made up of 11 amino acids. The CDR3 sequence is CAWDRNTEAFF. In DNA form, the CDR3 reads TGTGCCTGGGACAGGAACACTGAAGCTTTCTTT.

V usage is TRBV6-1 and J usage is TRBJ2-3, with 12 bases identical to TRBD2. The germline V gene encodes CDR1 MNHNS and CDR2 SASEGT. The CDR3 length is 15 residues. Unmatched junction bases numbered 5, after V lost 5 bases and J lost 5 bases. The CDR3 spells CASSISLAGGDTQYF. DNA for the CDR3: TGTGCCAGCAGTATTTCACTAGCGGGAGGAGATACGCAGTATTTT.

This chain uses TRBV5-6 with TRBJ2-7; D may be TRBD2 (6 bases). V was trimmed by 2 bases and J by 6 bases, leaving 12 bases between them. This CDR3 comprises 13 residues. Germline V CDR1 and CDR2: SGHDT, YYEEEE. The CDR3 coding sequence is TGTGCCAGCAGCTTAATCGGGAGCAGCGAGCAGTACTTC. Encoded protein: CASSLIGSSEQYF.

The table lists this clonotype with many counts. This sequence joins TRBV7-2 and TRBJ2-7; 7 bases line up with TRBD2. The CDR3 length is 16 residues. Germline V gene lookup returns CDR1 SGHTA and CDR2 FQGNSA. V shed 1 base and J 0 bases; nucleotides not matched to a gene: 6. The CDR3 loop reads CASSLDIGRTSYEQYF. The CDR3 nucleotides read TGTGCCAGCAGCTTAGATATCGGGAGGACCTCCTACGAGCAGTACTTC.

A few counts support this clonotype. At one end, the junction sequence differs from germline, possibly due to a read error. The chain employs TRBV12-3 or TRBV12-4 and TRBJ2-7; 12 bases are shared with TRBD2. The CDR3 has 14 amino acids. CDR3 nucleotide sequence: TGTGCCAGCTCCCCGACTAGCGGGAGCCACGAGCAGTGCTTC. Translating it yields CASSPTSGSHEQCF.

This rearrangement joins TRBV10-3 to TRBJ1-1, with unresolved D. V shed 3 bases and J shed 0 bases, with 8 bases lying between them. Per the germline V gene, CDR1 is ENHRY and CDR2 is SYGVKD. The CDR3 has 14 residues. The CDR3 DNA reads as TGTGCCATCAGTGAATCCTTGCTGAACACTGAAGCTTTCTTT. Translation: CAISESLLNTEAFF.

The CDR3 coding sequence is TGCGCCAGCAGCCGCCTAGGTGGCCCCTACGAGCAGTACTTC. Its translation is CASSRLGGPYEQYF. V usage is TRBV4-3 and J usage is TRBJ2-7; D not resolved. CDR1 and CDR2 (germline): LGHNA, YSLEER. Between the trimmed V and J ends, which lost 4 bases and 2 bases, there was a span of 12 bases. The CDR3 has 14 amino acids.

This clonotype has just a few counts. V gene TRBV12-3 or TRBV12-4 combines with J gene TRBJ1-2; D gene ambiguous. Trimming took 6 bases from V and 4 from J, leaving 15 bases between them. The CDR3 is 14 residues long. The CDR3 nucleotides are TGTGCCAGCAGCCCCCGGGTCTTTCTCTATGGCTACACCTTC. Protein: CASSPRVFLYGYTF.

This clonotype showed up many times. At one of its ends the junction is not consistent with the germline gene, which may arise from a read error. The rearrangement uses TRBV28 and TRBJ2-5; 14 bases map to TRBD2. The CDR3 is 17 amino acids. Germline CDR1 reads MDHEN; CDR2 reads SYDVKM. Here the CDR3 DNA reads TGTGCCACCAGTGGGACTAGCGGGAGAAGTAGTCAGGAGACCCAGTACTTC. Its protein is CATSGTSGRSSQETQYF.

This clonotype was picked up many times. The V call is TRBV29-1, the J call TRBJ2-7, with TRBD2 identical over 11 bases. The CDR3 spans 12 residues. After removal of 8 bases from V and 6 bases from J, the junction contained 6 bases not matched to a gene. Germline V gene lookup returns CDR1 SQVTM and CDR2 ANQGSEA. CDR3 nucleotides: TGCAGCACTCGACTAGCGGGAAGCGAGCAGTACTTC. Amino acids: CSTRLAGSEQYF.

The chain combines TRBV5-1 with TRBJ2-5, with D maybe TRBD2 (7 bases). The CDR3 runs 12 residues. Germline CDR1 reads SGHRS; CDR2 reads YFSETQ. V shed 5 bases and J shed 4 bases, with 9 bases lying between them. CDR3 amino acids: CASRGGGETQYF. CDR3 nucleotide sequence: TGCGCCAGCAGGGGAGGGGGAGAGACCCAGTACTTC.

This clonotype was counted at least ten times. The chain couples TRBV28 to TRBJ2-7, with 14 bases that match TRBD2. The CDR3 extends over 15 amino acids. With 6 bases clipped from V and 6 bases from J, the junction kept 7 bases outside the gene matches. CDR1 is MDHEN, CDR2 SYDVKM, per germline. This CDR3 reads CASRLGLAGGSEQYF. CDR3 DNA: TGTGCCAGCAGACTCGGACTAGCGGGAGGCTCCGAGCAGTACTTC.